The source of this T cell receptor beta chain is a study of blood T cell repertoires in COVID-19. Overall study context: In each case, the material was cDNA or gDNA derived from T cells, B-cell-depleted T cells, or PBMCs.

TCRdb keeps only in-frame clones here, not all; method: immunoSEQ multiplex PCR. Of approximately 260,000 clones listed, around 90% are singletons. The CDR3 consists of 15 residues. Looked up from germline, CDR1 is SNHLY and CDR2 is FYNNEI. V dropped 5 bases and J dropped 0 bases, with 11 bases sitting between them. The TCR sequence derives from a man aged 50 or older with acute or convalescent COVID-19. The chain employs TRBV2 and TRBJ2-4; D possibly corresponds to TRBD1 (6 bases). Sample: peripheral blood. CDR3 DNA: TGTGCCAGCAGTTCTGACAGGCTAGCCAAAAACATTCAGTACTTC. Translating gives CASSSDRLAKNIQYF.